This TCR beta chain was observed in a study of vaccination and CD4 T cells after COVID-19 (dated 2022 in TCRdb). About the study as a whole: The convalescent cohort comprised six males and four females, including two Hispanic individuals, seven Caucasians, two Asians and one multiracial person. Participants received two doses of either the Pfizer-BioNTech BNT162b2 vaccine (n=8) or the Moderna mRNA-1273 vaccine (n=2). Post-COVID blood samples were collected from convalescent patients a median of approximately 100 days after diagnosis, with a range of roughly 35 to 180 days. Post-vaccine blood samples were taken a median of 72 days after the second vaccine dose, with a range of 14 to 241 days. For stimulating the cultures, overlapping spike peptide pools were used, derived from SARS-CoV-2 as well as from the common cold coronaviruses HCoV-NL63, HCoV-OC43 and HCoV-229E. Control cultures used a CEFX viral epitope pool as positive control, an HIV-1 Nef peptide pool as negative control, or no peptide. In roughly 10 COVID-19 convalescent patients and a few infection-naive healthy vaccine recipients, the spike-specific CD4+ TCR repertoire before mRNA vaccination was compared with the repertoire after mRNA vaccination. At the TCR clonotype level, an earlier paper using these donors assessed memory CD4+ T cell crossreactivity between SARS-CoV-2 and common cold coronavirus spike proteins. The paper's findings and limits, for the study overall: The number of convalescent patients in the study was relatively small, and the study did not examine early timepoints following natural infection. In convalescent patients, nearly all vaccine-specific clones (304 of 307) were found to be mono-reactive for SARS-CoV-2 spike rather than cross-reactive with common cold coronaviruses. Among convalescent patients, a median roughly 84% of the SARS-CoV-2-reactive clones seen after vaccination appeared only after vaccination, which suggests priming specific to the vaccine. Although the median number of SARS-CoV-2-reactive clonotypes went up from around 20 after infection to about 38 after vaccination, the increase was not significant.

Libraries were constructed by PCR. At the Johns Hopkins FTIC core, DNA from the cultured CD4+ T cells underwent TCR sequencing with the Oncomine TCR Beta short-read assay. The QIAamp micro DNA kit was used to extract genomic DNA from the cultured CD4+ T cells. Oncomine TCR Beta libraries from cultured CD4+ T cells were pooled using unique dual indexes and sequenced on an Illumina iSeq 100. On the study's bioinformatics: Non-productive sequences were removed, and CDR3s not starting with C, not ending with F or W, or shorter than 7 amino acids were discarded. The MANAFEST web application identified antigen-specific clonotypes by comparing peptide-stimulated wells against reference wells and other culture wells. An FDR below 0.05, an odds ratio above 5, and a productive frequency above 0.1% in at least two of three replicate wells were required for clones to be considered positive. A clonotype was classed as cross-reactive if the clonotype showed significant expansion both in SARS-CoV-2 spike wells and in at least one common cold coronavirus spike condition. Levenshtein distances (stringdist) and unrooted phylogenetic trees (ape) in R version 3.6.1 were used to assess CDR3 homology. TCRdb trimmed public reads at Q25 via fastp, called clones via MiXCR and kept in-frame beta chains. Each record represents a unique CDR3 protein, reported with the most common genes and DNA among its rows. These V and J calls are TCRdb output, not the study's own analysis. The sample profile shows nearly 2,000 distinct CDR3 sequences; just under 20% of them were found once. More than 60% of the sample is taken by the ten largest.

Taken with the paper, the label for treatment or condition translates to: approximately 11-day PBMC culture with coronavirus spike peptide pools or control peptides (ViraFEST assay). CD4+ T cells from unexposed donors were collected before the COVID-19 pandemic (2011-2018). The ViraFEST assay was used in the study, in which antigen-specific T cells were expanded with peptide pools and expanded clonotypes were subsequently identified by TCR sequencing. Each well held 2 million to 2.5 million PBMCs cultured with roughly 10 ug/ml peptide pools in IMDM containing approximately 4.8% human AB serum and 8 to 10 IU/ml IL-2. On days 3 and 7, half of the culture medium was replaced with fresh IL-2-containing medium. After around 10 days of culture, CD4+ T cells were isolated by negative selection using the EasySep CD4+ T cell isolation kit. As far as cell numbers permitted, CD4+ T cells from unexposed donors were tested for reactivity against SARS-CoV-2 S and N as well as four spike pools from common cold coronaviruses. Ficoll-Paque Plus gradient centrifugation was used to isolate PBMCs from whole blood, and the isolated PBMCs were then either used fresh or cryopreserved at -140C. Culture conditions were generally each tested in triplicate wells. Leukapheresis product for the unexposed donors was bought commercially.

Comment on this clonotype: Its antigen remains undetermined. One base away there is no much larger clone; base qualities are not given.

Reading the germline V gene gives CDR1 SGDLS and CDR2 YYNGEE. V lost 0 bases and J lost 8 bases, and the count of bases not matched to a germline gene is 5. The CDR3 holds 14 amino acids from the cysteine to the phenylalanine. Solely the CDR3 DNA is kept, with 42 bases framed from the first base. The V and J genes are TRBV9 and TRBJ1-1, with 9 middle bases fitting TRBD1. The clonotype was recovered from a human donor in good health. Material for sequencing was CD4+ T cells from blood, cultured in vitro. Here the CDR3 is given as CASSVEWGQGEAFF. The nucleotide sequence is TGTGCCAGCAGCGTAGAATGGGGACAGGGAGAAGCTTTCTTT. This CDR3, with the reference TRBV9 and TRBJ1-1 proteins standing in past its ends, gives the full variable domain DSGVTQTPKHLITATGQRVTLRCSPRSGDLSVYWYQQSLDQGLQFLIQYYNGEERAKGNILERFSAQQFPDLHSELNLSSLELGDSALYFCASSVEWGQGEAFFGQGTRLTVV.